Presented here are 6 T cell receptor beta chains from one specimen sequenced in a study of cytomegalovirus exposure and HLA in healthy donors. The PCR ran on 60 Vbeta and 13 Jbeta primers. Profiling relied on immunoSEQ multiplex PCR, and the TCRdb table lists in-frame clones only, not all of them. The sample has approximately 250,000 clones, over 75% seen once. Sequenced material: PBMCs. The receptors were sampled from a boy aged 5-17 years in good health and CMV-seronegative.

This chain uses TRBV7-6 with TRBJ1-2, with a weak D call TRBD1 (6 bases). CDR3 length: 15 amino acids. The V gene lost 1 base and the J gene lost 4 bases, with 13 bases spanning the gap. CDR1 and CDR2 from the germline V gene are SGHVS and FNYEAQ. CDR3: CASSLGWGLGYGYTF. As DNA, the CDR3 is TGTGCCAGCAGCTTAGGATGGGGGCTTGGCTATGGCTACACCTTC. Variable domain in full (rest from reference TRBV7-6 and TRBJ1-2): GAGVSQSPRYKVTKRGQDVALRCDPISGHVSLYWYRQALGQGPEFLTYFNYEAQQDKSGLPNDRFSAERPEGSISTLTIQRTEQRDSAMYRCASSLGWGLGYGYTFGSGTRLTVV.

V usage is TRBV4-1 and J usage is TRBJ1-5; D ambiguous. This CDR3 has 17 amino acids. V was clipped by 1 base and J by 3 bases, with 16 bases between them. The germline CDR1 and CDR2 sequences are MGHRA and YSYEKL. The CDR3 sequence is CASSQVLGQADNQPQHF. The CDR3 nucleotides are TGCGCCAGCAGCCAAGTCCTGGGCCAAGCGGACAATCAGCCCCAGCATTTT.

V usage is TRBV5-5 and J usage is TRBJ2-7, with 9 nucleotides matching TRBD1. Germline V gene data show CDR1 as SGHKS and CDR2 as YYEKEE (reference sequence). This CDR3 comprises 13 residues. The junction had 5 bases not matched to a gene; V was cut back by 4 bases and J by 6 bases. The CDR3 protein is CASSGGTGREQYF. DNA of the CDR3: TGTGCCAGCAGCGGAGGGACAGGGCGCGAGCAGTACTTC.

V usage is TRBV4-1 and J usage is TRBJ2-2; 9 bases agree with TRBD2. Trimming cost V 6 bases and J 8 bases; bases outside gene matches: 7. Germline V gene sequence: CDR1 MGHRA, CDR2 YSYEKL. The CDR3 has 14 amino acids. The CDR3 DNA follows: TGCGCCAGCAGAAGACTAGCGGCTCCGGGGGAGCTGTTTTTT. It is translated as CASRRLAAPGELFF.

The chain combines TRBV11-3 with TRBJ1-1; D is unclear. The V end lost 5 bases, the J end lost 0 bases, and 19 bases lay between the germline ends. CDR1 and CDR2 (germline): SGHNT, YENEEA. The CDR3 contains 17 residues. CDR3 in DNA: TGTGCCAGCAGCCCGTCCGCGGGTTATCCTATGAACACTGAAGCTTTCTTT. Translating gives CASSPSAGYPMNTEAFF.

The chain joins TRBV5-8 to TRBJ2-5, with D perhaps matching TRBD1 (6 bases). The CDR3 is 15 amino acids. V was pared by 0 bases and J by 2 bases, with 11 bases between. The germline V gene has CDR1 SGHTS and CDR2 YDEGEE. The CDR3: CASSLGTAFQETQYF. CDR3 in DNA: TGTGCCAGCAGCTTGGGGACAGCCTTTCAAGAGACCCAGTACTTC. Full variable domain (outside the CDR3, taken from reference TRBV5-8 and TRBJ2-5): EAGVTQSPTHLIKTRGQQATLRCSPISGHTSVYWYQQALGLGLQFLLWYDEGEERNRGNFPPRFSGRQFPNYSSELNVNALELEDSALYLCASSLGTAFQETQYFGPGTRLLVL.